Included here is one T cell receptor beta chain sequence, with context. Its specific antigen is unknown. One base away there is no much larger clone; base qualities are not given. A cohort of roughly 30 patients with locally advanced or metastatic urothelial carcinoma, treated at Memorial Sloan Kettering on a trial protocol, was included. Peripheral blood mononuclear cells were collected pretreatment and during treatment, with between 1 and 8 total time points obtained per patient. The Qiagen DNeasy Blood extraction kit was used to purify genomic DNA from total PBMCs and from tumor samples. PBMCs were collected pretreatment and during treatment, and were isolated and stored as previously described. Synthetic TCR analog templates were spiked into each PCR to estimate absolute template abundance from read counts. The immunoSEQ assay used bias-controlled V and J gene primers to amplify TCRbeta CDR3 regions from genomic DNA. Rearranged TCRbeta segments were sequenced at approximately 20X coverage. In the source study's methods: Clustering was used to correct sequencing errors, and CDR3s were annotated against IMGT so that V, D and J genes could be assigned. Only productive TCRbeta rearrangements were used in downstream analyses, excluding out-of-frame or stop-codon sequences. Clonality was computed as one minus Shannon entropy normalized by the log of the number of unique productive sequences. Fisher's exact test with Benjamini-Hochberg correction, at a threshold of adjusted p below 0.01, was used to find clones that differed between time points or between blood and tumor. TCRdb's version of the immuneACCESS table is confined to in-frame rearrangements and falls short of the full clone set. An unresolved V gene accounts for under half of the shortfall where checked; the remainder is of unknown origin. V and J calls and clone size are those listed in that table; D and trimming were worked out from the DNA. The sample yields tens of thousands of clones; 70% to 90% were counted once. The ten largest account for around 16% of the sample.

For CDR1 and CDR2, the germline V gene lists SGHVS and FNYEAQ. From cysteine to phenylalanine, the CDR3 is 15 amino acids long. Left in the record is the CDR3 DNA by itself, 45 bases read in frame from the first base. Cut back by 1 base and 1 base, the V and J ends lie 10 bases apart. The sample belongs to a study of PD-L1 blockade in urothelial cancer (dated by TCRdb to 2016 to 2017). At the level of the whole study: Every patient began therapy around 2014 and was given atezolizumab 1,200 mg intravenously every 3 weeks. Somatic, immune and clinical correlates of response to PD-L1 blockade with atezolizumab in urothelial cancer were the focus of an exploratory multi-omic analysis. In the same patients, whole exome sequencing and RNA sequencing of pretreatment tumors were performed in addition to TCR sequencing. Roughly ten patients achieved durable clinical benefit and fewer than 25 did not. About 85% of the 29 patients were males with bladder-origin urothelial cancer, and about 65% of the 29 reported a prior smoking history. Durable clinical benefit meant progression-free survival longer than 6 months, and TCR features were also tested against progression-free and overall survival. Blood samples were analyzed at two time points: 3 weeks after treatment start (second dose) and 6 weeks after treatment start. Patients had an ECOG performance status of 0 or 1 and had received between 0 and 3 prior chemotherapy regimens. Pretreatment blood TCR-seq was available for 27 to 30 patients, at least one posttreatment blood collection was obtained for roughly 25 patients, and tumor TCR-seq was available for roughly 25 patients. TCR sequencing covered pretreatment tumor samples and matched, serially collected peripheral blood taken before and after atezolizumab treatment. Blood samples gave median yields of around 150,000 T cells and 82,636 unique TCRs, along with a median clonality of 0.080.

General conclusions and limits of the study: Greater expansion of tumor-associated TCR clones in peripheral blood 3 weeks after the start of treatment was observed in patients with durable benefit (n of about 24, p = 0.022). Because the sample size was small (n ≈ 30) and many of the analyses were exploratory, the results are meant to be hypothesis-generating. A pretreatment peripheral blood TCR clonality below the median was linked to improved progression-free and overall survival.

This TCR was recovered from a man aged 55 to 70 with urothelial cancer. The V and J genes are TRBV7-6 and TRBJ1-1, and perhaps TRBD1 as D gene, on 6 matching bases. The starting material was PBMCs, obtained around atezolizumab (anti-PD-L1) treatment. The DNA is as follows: TGTGCCAGCAGCTTAGGGCTACAGGGGAACACTGAAGCTTTCTTT. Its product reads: CASSLGLQGNTEAFF.